These 21 T cell receptor beta chains were all obtained from the same sample, sequenced in a study of vaccination effects on CD4 cells after COVID-19 (dated 2022 in TCRdb). Their antigen targets remain unknown. In the ViraFEST assay, PBMC were stimulated with viral peptide pools, and TCR sequencing was then used to find antigen-specific CD4+ T cell clonotypes based on their expansion. After about 9 days of culture, CD4+ T cells were isolated with the EasySep CD4+ T cell isolation kit. Each participant got two doses of an mRNA SARS-CoV-2 vaccine, either BNT162b2 or mRNA-1273. Libraries were made using the immunoSEQ multiplex PCR assay. The table was pulled from immuneACCESS by TCRdb, which kept in-frame rearrangements only. Such tables lose some clones; where checked, under half of the loss comes from unresolved V genes, and the rest has no known cause. In all, the sample holds under 80,000 clones, and around 73% of those were seen once. The top ten constitute less than 1.5% of the sample.

The sample consisted of CD4+ T cells from PBMCs cultured with HCoV-229E spike peptides, taken after COVID-19 vaccination. Per the publication, the cell subset or site label means: HCoV-229E spike overlapping peptide pool stimulation. These receptors were collected from a human donor who received a COVID-19 vaccine.

This rearrangement joins TRBV7-2 to TRBJ2-1; unclear D gene. Germline CDR1 SGHTA, CDR2 FQGNSA. V shed 3 bases and J shed 0 bases, with 3 bases lying between them. The CDR3 length is 13 residues. In nucleotides, the CDR3 is TGTGCCAGCAGCTTGAGCTCCTACAATGAGCAGTTCTTC. Amino acid sequence: CASSLSSYNEQFF. Filled out from reference TRBV7-2 and TRBJ2-1, the complete variable domain reads GAGVSQSPSNKVTEKGKDVELRCDPISGHTALYWYRQSLGQGLEFLIYFQGNSAPDKSGLPSDRFSAERTGGSVSTLTIQRTQQEDSAVYLCASSLSSYNEQFFGPGTRLTVL.

The chain couples TRBV4-2 to TRBJ2-2; D gene ambiguous. Trimming removed 0 bases from V and 0 bases from J, with 8 bases in between. The CDR3 runs to 16 residues. Germline V gives CDR1 LGHNA, CDR2 YNFKEQ. CDR3 bases: TGTGCCAGCAGCCAAGATTCCGCTCCGAACACCGGGGAGCTGTTTTTT. It specifies CASSQDSAPNTGELFF.

The J gene is TRBJ1-4, the V gene TRBV5-1, with a weak D call TRBD1 (6 bases). CDR3 length: 14 amino acids. Germline assignment: CDR1 SGHRS and CDR2 YFSETQ. Between the trimmed V and J ends, which lost 0 bases and 6 bases, there was a span of 9 bases. In DNA, the CDR3 is TGCGCCAGCAGCTTGGCGACAGGAGATGAAAAACTGTTTTTT. The encoded protein is CASSLATGDEKLFF.

The J gene is TRBJ2-2, the V gene TRBV9, with D possibly being TRBD1 or TRBD2 (5 bases each). Trimming left V 4 bases short and J 0 bases short, with 10 bases between. Germline CDR1 and CDR2: SGDLS and YYNGEE. There are 15 residues in the CDR3. This chain's CDR3 is CASSTGRSNTGELFF. CDR3 in DNA: TGTGCCAGCAGCACGGGGCGGTCGAACACCGGGGAGCTGTTTTTT.

This sequence joins TRBV7-9 and TRBJ1-6; D is uncertain. The length of the CDR3 is 14 residues. Germline V CDR1 and CDR2: SEHNR, FQNEAQ (reference sequence). The V gene lost 10 bases and the J gene lost 9 bases, with 19 bases spanning the gap. In DNA form, the CDR3 reads TGTGCCACCCGAGCCAGTAACCTTGGTTCACCCCTCCACTTT. Amino acids: CATRASNLGSPLHF.

The V call is TRBV6-2 or TRBV6-3, the J call TRBJ2-2; no definite D call. The V gene's germline CDR1 is MNHEY and CDR2 SVGEGT. V dropped 5 bases and J dropped 7 bases, with 14 bases sitting between them. This CDR3 contains 14 residues. CDR3 DNA: TGTGCCAGCAGTGGTCAGCCCACGGGCGGGGAGCTGTTTTTT. This translates into CASSGQPTGGELFF.

This sequence joins TRBV24-1 and TRBJ2-2; 8 nucleotides align to TRBD1. Germline loops: CDR1 KGHDR, CDR2 SFDVKD. This CDR3 contains 16 residues. V lost 6 bases and J lost 0; bases outside the gene matches: 5. The CDR3 sequence is CATSTGRGPNTGELFF. The CDR3 DNA is TGTGCCACCAGTACAGGCAGGGGGCCGAACACCGGGGAGCTGTTTTTT.

This clone was observed a single time. V gene TRBV10-2 combines with J gene TRBJ2-7; 11 bases are shared with TRBD2. The CDR3 has 13 amino acids. The germline V gene encodes CDR1 WSHSY and CDR2 SAAADI. J lost 7 bases, V lost 5 bases, and 4 bases had no gene match. The CDR3 sequence is CASSSTSGVEQYV. CDR3 DNA: TGCGCCAGCAGTTCGACTAGCGGGGTTGAGCAGTACGTC.

The genes are TRBV10-3 and TRBJ2-1; 10 positions match TRBD1. With V trimmed by 4 bases and J by 4 bases, 1 base remained unmatched. The germline V gene encodes CDR1 ENHRY and CDR2 SYGVKD. The CDR3 is 14 amino acids. The CDR3 is CAISGGQGYNEQFF. As DNA, the CDR3 is TGTGCCATCAGTGGGGGACAGGGGTACAATGAGCAGTTCTTC.

This clone was counted only a few times. The chain joins TRBV5-1 to TRBJ2-5; D not certain. The CDR3 has 13 amino acids. V lost 4 bases, J lost 5 bases, and 12 bases lay in between. CDR1 and CDR2 from the germline V gene are SGHRS and YFSETQ. The CDR3 sequence: CASSVGVLETQYF. In DNA form, the CDR3 reads TGCGCCAGCAGCGTTGGCGTTTTGGAGACCCAGTACTTC.

Written as DNA, the CDR3 is TGTGCCACCAGTGATCCCACTAGTACCCAAGAGACCCAGTACTTC. The encoded protein is CATSDPTSTQETQYF. This chain connects TRBV24-1 to TRBJ2-5; tentative D call: TRBD2 (5 bases). V lost 3 bases and J 1 base, leaving 11 bases between the germline ends. The germline V gene has CDR1 KGHDR and CDR2 SFDVKD. This CDR3 region has 15 residues.

This clone has just a few counts. The chain employs TRBV18 and TRBJ2-7; possible D gene TRBD1, 6 bases. The germline V gene encodes CDR1 KGHSH and CDR2 LQKENI. CDR3 length: 15 residues. Trimming took 1 base from V and 3 from J, leaving 13 bases between them. CDR3 bases: TGTGCCAGCTCACCACGGGGGACAACGATCTACGAGCAGTACGTC. It translates to CASSPRGTTIYEQYV.

The V call is TRBV5-1, the J call TRBJ1-1; D not resolved. Germline CDR1 reads SGHRS; CDR2 reads YFSETQ. V lost 1 base and J 2 bases, leaving 6 bases between the germline ends. This CDR3 is 13 amino acids long. This CDR3 reads CASSLSANTEAFF. For the CDR3, the DNA is TGCGCCAGCAGCTTGTCAGCCAACACTGAAGCTTTCTTT.

V and J are TRBV5-1 and TRBJ2-3; no clear D. From germline, CDR1 is SGHRS and CDR2 YFSETQ. V was clipped by 1 base and J by 1 base, with 4 bases between them. This CDR3 comprises 13 residues. CDR3 nucleotide sequence: TGCGCCAGCAGCTTGTGGGGCACAGATACGCAGTATTTT. Its protein is CASSLWGTDTQYF. The whole variable domain, remainder taken from reference TRBV5-1 and TRBJ2-3, is KAGVTQTPRYLIKTRGQQVTLSCSPISGHRSVSWYQQTPGQGLQFLFEYFSETQRNKGNFPGRFSGRQFSNSRSEMNVSTLELGDSALYLCASSLWGTDTQYFGPGTRLTVL.

The chain carries TRBV24-1 and TRBJ2-3; 9 nucleotides line up with TRBD1. Germline CDR1 reads KGHDR; CDR2 reads SFDVKD. V lost 3 bases, J lost 4 bases, and 4 bases stayed unmatched. The length of the CDR3 is 15 residues. The CDR3 sequence is CATSDPGQGSDTQYF. The CDR3, as DNA: TGTGCCACCAGTGATCCTGGACAGGGGTCAGATACGCAGTATTTT.

The chain joins TRBV5-8 to TRBJ1-1; D may be TRBD1 (6 bases). The germline CDR1 and CDR2 sequences are SGHTS and YDEGEE. Trimming removed 6 bases from V and 5 bases from J, with 17 bases in between. The CDR3 runs to 14 residues. The CDR3 loop reads CASTWGGGRTEAFF. CDR3 bases: TGTGCCAGCACCTGGGGAGGGGGACGGACTGAAGCTTTCTTT.

CDR3 in DNA: TGTGCCAGCAGCCTGGACAGGGGAGAGACCCAGTACTTC. It yields the protein CASSLDRGETQYF. The chain has TRBV6-6 and TRBJ2-5, with 9 positions matching TRBD1. The CDR3 is 13 amino acids. CDR1 is MNHNY, CDR2 SVGAGI, per germline (reference sequence). After removal of 6 bases from V and 4 bases from J, the junction contained 3 bases not matched to a gene.

The V and J genes are TRBV5-1 and TRBJ1-2, with a tentative D call TRBD1 (5 bases). V lost 2 bases and J lost 4, with 12 bases in between. This CDR3 has 14 residues. Germline CDR1 reads SGHRS; CDR2 reads YFSETQ. The CDR3: CASSFVGDSYGYTF. The CDR3, as DNA: TGCGCCAGCAGCTTTGTAGGGGATAGCTATGGCTACACCTTC.

The rearrangement uses TRBV9 and TRBJ1-6, with 9 bases aligning to TRBD1. This CDR3 has 15 amino acids. V gave up 4 bases and J gave up 7 bases; unmatched junction bases: 6. In germline, CDR1 is SGDLS, CDR2 YYNGEE. Here the CDR3 DNA reads TGTGCCAGCAGCCCGCGGACAGGGGACAATTCACCCCTCCACTTT. This sequence encodes CASSPRTGDNSPLHF. Full variable domain (remainder filled in from reference TRBV9 and TRBJ1-6): DSGVTQTPKHLITATGQRVTLRCSPRSGDLSVYWYQQSLDQGLQFLIQYYNGEERAKGNILERFSAQQFPDLHSELNLSSLELGDSALYFCASSPRTGDNSPLHFGNGTRLTVT.

The chain joins TRBV5-4 to TRBJ2-3; no reliable D call. The germline V gene encodes CDR1 SGHNT and CDR2 YYREEE (reference sequence). The CDR3 consists of 15 residues. V was shortened by 4 bases and J by 0 bases, with 12 bases between the two germline ends. For the CDR3, the DNA is TGTGCCAGCAGCAGAGACGCAGGTAGCACAGATACGCAGTATTTT. This codes for CASSRDAGSTDTQYF. Full variable domain (remainder filled in from reference TRBV5-4 and TRBJ2-3): ETGVTQSPTHLIKTRGQQVTLRCSSQSGHNTVSWYQQALGQGPQFIFQYYREEENGRGNFPPRFSGLQFPNYSSELNVNALELDDSALYLCASSRDAGSTDTQYFGPGTRLTVL.

The rearrangement joins TRBV10-2 to TRBJ1-5; tentative D call: TRBD1 (6 bases). Germline CDR1 reads WSHSY; CDR2 reads SAAADI. This CDR3 has 15 residues. The ends were cut back, 0 bases at V and 4 bases at J, with 10 bases in the middle. The CDR3 is CASSESGGRNQPQHF. The CDR3 coding sequence is TGCGCCAGCAGTGAGTCTGGGGGGCGGAATCAGCCCCAGCATTTT.